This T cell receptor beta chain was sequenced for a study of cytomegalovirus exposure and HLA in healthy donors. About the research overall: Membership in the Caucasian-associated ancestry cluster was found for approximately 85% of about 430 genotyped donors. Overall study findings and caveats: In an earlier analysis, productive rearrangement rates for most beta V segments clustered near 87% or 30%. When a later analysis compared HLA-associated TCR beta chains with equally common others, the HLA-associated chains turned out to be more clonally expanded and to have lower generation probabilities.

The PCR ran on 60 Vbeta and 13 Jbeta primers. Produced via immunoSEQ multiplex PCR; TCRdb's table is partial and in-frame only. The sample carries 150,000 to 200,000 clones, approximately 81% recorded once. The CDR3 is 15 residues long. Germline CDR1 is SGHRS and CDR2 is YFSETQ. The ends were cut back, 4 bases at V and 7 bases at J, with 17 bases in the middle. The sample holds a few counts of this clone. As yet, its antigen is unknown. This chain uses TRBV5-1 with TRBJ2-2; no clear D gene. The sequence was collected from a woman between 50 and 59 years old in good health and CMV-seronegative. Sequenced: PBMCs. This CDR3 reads CASSRSVTAGGELFF. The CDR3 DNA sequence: TGCGCCAGCAGCAGATCAGTAACAGCCGGCGGGGAGCTGTTTTTT. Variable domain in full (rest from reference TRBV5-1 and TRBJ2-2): KAGVTQTPRYLIKTRGQQVTLSCSPISGHRSVSWYQQTPGQGLQFLFEYFSETQRNKGNFPGRFSGRQFSNSRSEMNVSTLELGDSALYLCASSRSVTAGGELFFGEGSRLTVL.